A single TCR beta chain is shown here with its context. Its antigen is not yet known. Base qualities are not recorded, but no much larger clone differs from it by a single base. These data are taken from a study of blood T cells in healthy people across ages (dated by TCRdb to the mid-2010s). About the study as a whole: In model experiments, roughly one uniquely barcoded TCR beta cDNA molecule per two T cells was captured by template switching. Using deep sequencing normalized with unique cDNA molecular identifiers, the study measured how TCR beta repertoire diversity changes with age. Four age groups were formed from the donors: young (average about 16 years), middle-aged (less than 40), aged (roughly 59) and long-lived (roughly 81). Using the same blood draw, the study looked at two additional independent replicas of 1 million unique cDNA reads for two donors, one aged 18 to 30 and the other aged 80 or older. Here is what the overall study found, with its caveats: Since profiling was done on bulk unsorted PBMCs, naive and antigen-experienced compartments could not be conclusively compared. There was a strong correlation between observed TCR beta diversity and the percentage of naive T cells measured by flow cytometry. The long-lived group showed more naive CD4+ T cells, fewer expanded clones and increased TCR diversity than the aged group, suggesting age selection. Estimates of total diversity from one million sequenced T cells were regarded as lower bounds and underestimates. Observed TCR beta diversity per million T cells fell roughly linearly with age, and a significant reduction was already apparent by age approximately 40. Because donor CMV infection status was unknown, age-related changes in expanded clonotypes were potentially confounded.

The donors were some 39 Caucasian individuals from Russia, aged roughly 6 to 100 years, who were systemically healthy. About 10 milliliters of peripheral blood were drawn from each donor into EDTA-treated Vacutainer tubes. Ficoll-Paque density-gradient centrifugation was used to isolate PBMCs, with at least 7 million per sample. Total RNA was extracted from PBMCs with Trizol reagent, with at least 5.5 micrograms obtained per sample. For every donor, an aliquot of PBMCs went through flow cytometry to measure the percentages of naive CD45RAhigh/CD27high T cells. Libraries were constructed by 5' RACE. The listed sequencing device is Illumina HiSeq 2500. A second PCR of about 6 to 11 cycles was performed with a sample-barcoded 5' primer and a J-beta primer mix. Each TCR beta cDNA molecule received a unique molecular identifier from a template-switch 5' adaptor carrying 12 random nucleotides. Each sample yielded at least 2.5 million CDR3-containing paired-end reads. First-strand cDNA synthesis was performed from all RNA using the Mint cDNA synthesis kit, with priming by a TRBC-specific oligonucleotide. After uracil-DNA glycosylase treatment, a first 18-cycle PCR used universal primers M1SS and BC2_uni_R on all cDNA. The source study handled its data this way. Normalization of each sample was performed by random selection of 1 million high-quality reads, each carrying a distinct molecular identifier. Reads sharing molecular identifiers were discarded rather than binned into consensus sequences. MiTCR, set to a Q25 quality threshold and the strictest error-elimination algorithm, was used for CDR3 identification, clonotype clustering and error correction. A nonparametric unseen species model with Euler transformation was used to estimate lower-bound total TCR beta diversity. The public reads were reanalyzed by TCRdb: fastp trimming at Q25, MiXCR alignment, in-frame beta chains only. Rows are combined by CDR3 protein, so each entry shows the most common genes and DNA. The authors' filters were not applied to this entry. Recorded for this sample are hundreds of thousands of distinct CDR3 sequences; more than 20% of them occurred a single time. The ten top clones hold 9.4% of the sample.

These data are also associated with another study on T cells of mothers and their children. The second source states: The donors were nine systemically healthy Caucasian individuals, made up of three mothers and their six children. cDNA synthesis used all of the extracted RNA, with roughly 1.5 ug of RNA in each 15 ul reaction. In the second PCR, the M1S primer added sample barcodes and 2-4 random nucleotides. More than 8.5 million TCR beta CDR3 reads were obtained from each mother, and 2.5 million to 3.5 million reads were obtained from each child. In both related and unrelated pairs, thymic selection shapes the output of TCR recombination in a similar way, with inherited differences having only a minor effect. Related mother-child pairs always showed normalized repertoire overlap that was slightly higher than in unrelated mother-child pairs, though the difference was never significant. No persistent microchimeric T cell clones were detected, at a sensitivity of approximately 110 clones per million clonotypes. To look for features that set related mother-child pairs apart from unrelated individuals, the researchers ran deep NGS to compare the TCR beta repertoires of mothers and children. The mean age was around 40 +/- 4 years for the mothers and roughly 10 +/- 4 years for the children. After adapters were ligated using NEBNext reagents, the libraries underwent 100+100 nt paired-end sequencing on an Illumina HiSeq 2000. To prevent cross-contamination, the mother and child libraries were prepared one month apart and sequenced in separate runs. Between about 500,000 and 2,100,000 distinct TCR beta clonotypes were identified per donor. Naive TCR beta clonotypes were estimated from low-frequency clonotypes matched to each donor's FACS-determined naive share, without sorting.

The receptor's source is a boy aged 10-17 years in good health. Material: blood.

This receptor has the CDR3 CASSEGLAGGTSTDTQYF. The nucleotides read TGCGCCAGCAGCGAGGGACTAGCGGGAGGCACTAGCACAGATACGCAGTATTTT. The receptor chain draws on TRBV5-1 and TRBJ2-3, with 15 bases aligning to TRBD2. The CDR3 goes from the cysteine to the phenylalanine over 18 residues. Only CDR3 DNA remains: 54 bases, in frame from the first base. Based on the germline V gene, the CDR1 and CDR2 sequences are SGHRS and YFSETQ. The V end gives up 4 bases and the J end 0 bases, leaving 6 bases in the junction not matched to a gene.